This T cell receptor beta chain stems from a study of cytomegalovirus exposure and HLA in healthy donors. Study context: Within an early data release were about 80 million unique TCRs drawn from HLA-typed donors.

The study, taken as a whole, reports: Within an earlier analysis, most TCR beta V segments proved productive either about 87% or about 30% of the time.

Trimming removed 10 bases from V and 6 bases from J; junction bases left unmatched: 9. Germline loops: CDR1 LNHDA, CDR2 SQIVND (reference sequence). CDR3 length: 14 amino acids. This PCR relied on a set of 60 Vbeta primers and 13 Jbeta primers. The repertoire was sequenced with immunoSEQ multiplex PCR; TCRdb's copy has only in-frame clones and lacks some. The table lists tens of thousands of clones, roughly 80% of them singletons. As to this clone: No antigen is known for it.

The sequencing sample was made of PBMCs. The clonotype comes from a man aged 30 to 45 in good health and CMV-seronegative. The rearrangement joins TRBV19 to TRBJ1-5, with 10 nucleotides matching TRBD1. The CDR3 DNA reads TGTGCCACTAAACACCGGGACAGGGGTCAGCCCCAGCATTTT. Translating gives CATKHRDRGQPQHF. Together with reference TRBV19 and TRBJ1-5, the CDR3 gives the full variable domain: DGGITQSPKYLFRKEGQNVTLSCEQNLNHDAMYWYRQDPGQGLRLIYYSQIVNDFQKGDIAEGYSVSREKKESFPLTVTSAQKNPTAFYLCATKHRDRGQPQHFGDGTRLSIL.